This entry is about one T cell receptor (beta chain). Its antigen remains unknown. The trim removed 3 bases at V and 3 bases at J, leaving 4 bases unmatched. This CDR3 has 14 amino acids. Germline-derived CDR1 and CDR2 are LGHDT and YNNKEL (reference sequence). This sample was taken from a study of identical twins. Each CDR3 protein gets one entry after TCRdb re-called the 5' RACE reads with MiXCR. Among 500,000 or so distinct CDR3 sequences listed, roughly an eighth were seen once. Donors uniformly comprised healthy Caucasians. Study conclusions and caveats: Twins showed weaker excess sharing in their beta out-of-frame sequences. The study reached conclusions through statistical analysis that was cross-sectional, not following the same donors. For out-of-frame alpha sequences shared by twins, low generation probability was in excess.

In addition, the sample was reused for a study of yellow fever vaccine responses in identical twins.

Sequencing used CD4+ T cells sorted from blood. The J gene is TRBJ2-5, the V gene TRBV3-1, with 7 bases that match TRBD1. This clonotype was sampled from a woman younger than 35 in good health. The CDR3 nucleotides read TGTGCCAGCAGCCACGGACAGGCTGAAGAGACCCAGTACTTC. It codes for CASSHGQAEETQYF.